These T cell receptor beta chains were read from a single sample in a study of cytomegalovirus exposure and HLA in healthy donors. Assay: immunoSEQ multiplex PCR; the TCRdb copy retains only in-frame clones and omits some. The top ten hold about 2.7% of the sample, which has 230,000 or so clones, 80% to 90% seen once. Sequences were obtained from PBMCs. These receptors were obtained from a young woman in good health and CMV-seronegative. CDR3s include the opening cysteine and the closing phenylalanine or tryptophan. A D gene is named only where the DNA matches it firmly. Clone size is shown for a subset of rows, as once, few, many or a class of expanded clone.

- | TRBJ1-5 | TRBV25-1 | TRBD1 | TGTGCCAGCAGTGAATCTCCGACACGTTTAGGGGGCCAGCCCCAGCATTTT | CASSESPTRLGGQPQHF
- | TRBJ2-5 | TRBV6-5 | - | TGTGCCAGCAGTTCTTTCCCAGGAGAGACCCAGTACTTC | CASSSFPGETQYF
- | TRBJ2-7 | TRBV5-6 | TRBD1 | TGTGCCAGCAGCTTGTTTCGGCAGGGGGCCCGATACGAGCAGTACTTC | CASSLFRQGARYEQYF
- | TRBJ2-1 | TRBV27 | - | TGTGCCAGCAGTTTACTCCTAAACAATGAGCAGTTCTTC | CASSLLLNNEQFF
- | TRBJ2-3 | TRBV2 | - | TGTGCCAGCAGTCGACAGGCCTTTAGCACAGATACGCAGTATTTT | CASSRQAFSTDTQYF
- | TRBJ1-2 | TRBV4-1 | - | TGCGCCAGCAGCCAAGTAGACAGGAGCTACTATGGCTACACCTTC | CASSQVDRSYYGYTF
- | TRBJ1-5 | TRBV9 | TRBD1 | TGTGCCAGCAGCGTAGGGGACAGTGATCAGCCCCAGCATTTT | CASSVGDSDQPQHF
- | TRBJ1-2 | TRBV28 | - | TGTGCCAGCAGTTTATTAGGGGCGTATGGCTACACCTTC | CASSLLGAYGYTF
few | TRBJ1-1 | TRBV5-1 | - | TGCGCCAGCAGCTTGATAAGAACGGGCACTGAAGCTTTCTTT | CASSLIRTGTEAFF
- | TRBJ1-2 | TRBV27 | TRBD1 | TGTGCCAGCAGTTTAAACAGGGGTAGAGTGGAAGGCTACACCTTC | CASSLNRGRVEGYTF
- | TRBJ2-7 | TRBV19 | TRBD2 | TGTGCCAGTAGTGGACTAGCGGAGTACGAGCAGTACTTC | CASSGLAEYEQYF
- | TRBJ2-7 | TRBV5-1 | TRBD2 | TGCGCCAGCAATCCGGGACTAGCGGATTACGAGCAGTACTTC | CASNPGLADYEQYF
- | TRBJ2-1 | TRBV7-9 | TRBD2 | TGTGCCAGCAGCCAGACTAGCGGGTTGAGCGACAATGAGCAGTTCTTC | CASSQTSGLSDNEQFF
- | TRBJ1-1 | TRBV18 | - | TGTGCCAGCTCAGTAACAGGGCAGTTGACTGAAGCTTTCTTT | CASSVTGQLTEAFF
- | TRBJ1-1 | TRBV6-5 | TRBD1 | TGTGCCAGCAGTTACACGGACAGGTCCACTGAAGCTTTCTTT | CASSYTDRSTEAFF
- | TRBJ2-7 | TRBV19 | - | TGTGCCAGTAGTGCGTTGGGCTACTCCTACGAGCAGTACTTC | CASSALGYSYEQYF
- | TRBJ1-5 | TRBV6-6 | - | TGTGCCAGCAGAGGCGAGGGGGGGTACAATCAGCCCCAGCATTTT | CASRGEGGYNQPQHF
- | TRBJ1-4 | TRBV4-1 | TRBD1 | TGCGCCAGCAGCCAAGTAGGGCAAGGGACAGCTCGTAATGAAAAACTGTTTTTT | CASSQVGQGTARNEKLFF
once | TRBJ2-1 | TRBV9 | TRBD2 | TGTGCCAGCAGCCCGGGACTAGCGCCTAATGAGCAGTTCTTC | CASSPGLAPNEQFF
- | TRBJ2-3 | TRBV9 | - | TGTGCCAGCAGCGTAGGAGCAGATACGCAGTATTTT | CASSVGADTQYF
- | TRBJ2-7 | TRBV4-1 | TRBD1 | TGCGCCAGCAGCCAACTGGGACAGGGGGCGGGCGAGCAGTACTTC | CASSQLGQGAGEQYF
few | TRBJ2-1 | TRBV7-8 | - | TGTGCCAGCAGCCCCCTCCCAGGGTACAATGAGCAGTTCTTC | CASSPLPGYNEQFF
- | TRBJ2-5 | TRBV25-1 | TRBD2 | TGTGCCACGGGGGGTGGGACCCAGTACTTC | CATGGGTQYF
- | TRBJ1-5 | TRBV4-1 | - | TGCGCCAGCAGCCATCCAGGGTCAGGGCAGCCCCAGCATTTT | CASSHPGSGQPQHF
- | TRBJ2-1 | TRBV29-1 | - | TGCAGCGTTGTTGCGGGTTGGTTTGACAATGAGCAGTTCTTC | CSVVAGWFDNEQFF
- | TRBJ2-2 | TRBV29-1 | - | TGCAGCGCGAAAGAGGGTGATCAGGTCGGGGAGCTGTTTTTT | CSAKEGDQVGELFF
- | TRBJ2-7 | TRBV4-1 | TRBD2 | TGCGCCAGCAGTCTCACGACTAGCGGGGACTACGAGCAGTACTTC | CASSLTTSGDYEQYF
- | TRBJ2-3 | TRBV2 | TRBD1 | TGTGCCAGCAGATCACAGGGGAACGCAGATACGCAGTATTTT | CASRSQGNADTQYF
- | TRBJ2-1 | TRBV9 | TRBD1 | TGTGCCAGCAGCGTAGGGCAGGGGGCAGTTAATGAGCAGTTCTTC | CASSVGQGAVNEQFF
- | TRBJ2-1 | TRBV27 | TRBD2 | TGTGCCAGCAGTTTCAGCGGGAGCTACAATGAGCAGTTCTTC | CASSFSGSYNEQFF
once | TRBJ2-7 | TRBV27 | - | TGTGCCAGCAGTCCCTCGACTCACTCCTACGAGCAGTACTTC | CASSPSTHSYEQYF
- | TRBJ2-1 | TRBV9 | TRBD2 | TGTGCCAGCAGCGCCGGGCTAGCGGGGGTCTCCTACAATGAGCAGTTCTTC | CASSAGLAGVSYNEQFF
- | TRBJ2-7 | TRBV5-6 | - | TGTGCCAGCAGCTTGGCCGTAGGACTACTATCCTACGAGCAGTACTTC | CASSLAVGLLSYEQYF
- | TRBJ2-2 | TRBV4-2 | - | TGTGCCAGCAGTCCATATGGGGGCTCGGGGGAGCTGTTTTTT | CASSPYGGSGELFF
- | TRBJ1-4 | TRBV7-6 | - | TGTGCCAGCAGCTCCTTCCGGGGGGAAAAACTGTTTTTT | CASSSFRGEKLFF
once | TRBJ2-5 | TRBV9 | - | TGTGCCAGCAGCGAGGGGGGGCTAGAGACCCAGTACTTC | CASSEGGLETQYF
- | TRBJ2-7 | TRBV6-6 | - | TGTGCCAGCAGTAATAGTCTCTACGAGCAGTACTTC | CASSNSLYEQYF
- | TRBJ2-7 | TRBV6-6 | - | TGTGCCAGCAGTTACTCAAAGACTCCGGGGATTGACGAGCAGTACTTC | CASSYSKTPGIDEQYF
- | TRBJ2-3 | TRBV4-2 | TRBD2 | TGTGCCAGCAGTCAAGTAGCGGGAGAAACAGATACGCAGTATTTT | CASSQVAGETDTQYF
- | TRBJ2-6 | TRBV27 | - | TGTGCCAGCAGTTCAGGGGCTGGGGCCAACGTCCTGACTTTC | CASSSGAGANVLTF
- | TRBJ2-7 | TRBV5-6 | TRBD1 | TGTGCCAGCAGCTTGGAAATAGGACAGGGGCTTACCTACGAGCAGTACTTC | CASSLEIGQGLTYEQYF
once | TRBJ1-5 | TRBV27 | - | TGTGCCAGCAGTTTCACTCTGGGGGCGGGTCAGCCCCAGCATTTT | CASSFTLGAGQPQHF
- | TRBJ1-4 | TRBV2 | - | TGTGCCAGGGGACCTCAGGGGAGTCGGGAAAAACTGTTTTTT | CARGPQGSREKLFF
- | TRBJ1-5 | TRBV29-1 | TRBD1 | TGCAGCGAGCTACCCGGGACAGCTATTAATCAGCCCCAGCATTTT | CSELPGTAINQPQHF
- | TRBJ1-1 | TRBV28 | - | TGTGCCAGCAGTCGAGGGTGGGCGAACACTGAAGCTTTCTTT | CASSRGWANTEAFF
once | TRBJ2-1 | TRBV7-9 | TRBD2 | TGTGCCAGCAGCCTACGAGGAGGACTAGCAGGTAATGAGCAGTTCTTC | CASSLRGGLAGNEQFF
- | TRBJ2-7 | TRBV7-9 | - | TGTGCCAGCAGCTCGGACAGTTTGGGCGAGCAGTACTTC | CASSSDSLGEQYF
- | TRBJ2-6 | TRBV7-9 | TRBD1 | TGTGCCAGCAGCGCCCGACAGGGGGCCCCTGGGGCCAACGTCCTGACTTTC | CASSARQGAPGANVLTF
- | TRBJ1-3 | TRBV4-1 | - | TGCGCCAGCAGCCAGACTCAGGGTTCTGGAAACACCATATATTTT | CASSQTQGSGNTIYF
- | TRBJ1-2 | TRBV11-2 | - | TGTGCCAGCAGCTTATACGCAGGGAGGGATGGCTACACCTTC | CASSLYAGRDGYTF